This TCR beta chain is from a study of blood T cell repertoires in COVID-19. Germline values: CDR1 ENHRY, CDR2 SYGVKD. V was clipped by 4 bases and J by 3 bases, with 4 bases between them. The CDR3 totals 11 residues. Using immunoSEQ multiplex PCR, the repertoire was profiled, and TCRdb retains in-frame clones only, with some absent. The sample contains about 190,000 clones, around 85% of which appear only once. This rearrangement joins TRBV10-3 to TRBJ2-7; D gene uncertain. The sequence was collected from a woman younger than 45 who had recovered from COVID-19. The sequencing input was PBMCs or T cells enriched from blood (not recorded which). The CDR3 DNA reads TGTGCCATCAGTGCCCACTACGAGCAGTACTTC. Translated: CAISAHYEQYF.